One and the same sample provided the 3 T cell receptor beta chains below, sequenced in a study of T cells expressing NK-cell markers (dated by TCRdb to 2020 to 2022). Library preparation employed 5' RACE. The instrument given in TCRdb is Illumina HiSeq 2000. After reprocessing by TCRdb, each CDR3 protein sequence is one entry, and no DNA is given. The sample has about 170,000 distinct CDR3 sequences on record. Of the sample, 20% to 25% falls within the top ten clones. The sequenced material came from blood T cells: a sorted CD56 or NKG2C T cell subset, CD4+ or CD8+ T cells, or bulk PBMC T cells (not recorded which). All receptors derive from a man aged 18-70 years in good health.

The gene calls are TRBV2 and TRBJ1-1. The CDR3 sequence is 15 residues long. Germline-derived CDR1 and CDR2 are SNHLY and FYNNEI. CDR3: CASSDPRHLNTEAFF.

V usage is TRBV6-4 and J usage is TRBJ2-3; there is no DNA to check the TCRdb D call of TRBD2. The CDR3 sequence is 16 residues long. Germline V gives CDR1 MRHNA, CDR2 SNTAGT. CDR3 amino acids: CASSDSLEVSTDTQYF.

CDR3: CASSQGFGVPLYEQYF. The chain couples TRBV5-4 to TRBJ2-7; TCRdb names TRBD1, which stays unverified in the absence of DNA. CDR3 length equals 16 residues. Germline lookup yields CDR1 SGHNT and CDR2 YYREEE (reference sequence).